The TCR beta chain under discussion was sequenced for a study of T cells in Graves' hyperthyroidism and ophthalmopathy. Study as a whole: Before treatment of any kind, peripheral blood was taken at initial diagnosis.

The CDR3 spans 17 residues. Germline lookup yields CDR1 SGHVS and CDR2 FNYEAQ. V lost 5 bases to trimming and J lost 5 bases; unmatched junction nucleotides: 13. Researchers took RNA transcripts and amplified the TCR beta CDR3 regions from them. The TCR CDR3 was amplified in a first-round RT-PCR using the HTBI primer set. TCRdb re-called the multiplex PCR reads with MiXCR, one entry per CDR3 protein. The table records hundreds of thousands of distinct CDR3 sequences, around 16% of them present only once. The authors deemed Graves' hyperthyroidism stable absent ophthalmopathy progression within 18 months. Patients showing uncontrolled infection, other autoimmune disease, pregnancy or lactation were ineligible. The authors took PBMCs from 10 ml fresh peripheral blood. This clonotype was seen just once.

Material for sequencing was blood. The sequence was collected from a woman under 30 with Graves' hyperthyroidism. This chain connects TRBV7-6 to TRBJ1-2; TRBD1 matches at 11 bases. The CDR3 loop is CASSLGTGGGVVYGYTF. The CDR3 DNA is TGTGCCAGCAGCCTAGGGACAGGGGGGGGTGTTGTGTATGGCTACACCTTC.